This T cell receptor beta chain was obtained from a study of T cell responses to AZD1222 COVID-19 vaccine. Regarding this clone: Antigen: not known.

Here immunoSEQ multiplex PCR was the method, and the copy in TCRdb shows in-frame clones only, minus some. Of over 150,000 clones in the sample, about 86% were seen once. Study outcomes and limitations: Only a handful of AZD1222 recipients, six or seven in all, had baseline seropositivity.

The CDR3 extends over 15 amino acids. Germline CDR1 and CDR2: LNHDA and SQIVND (reference sequence). V was shortened by 3 bases and J by 3 bases, with 14 bases between the two germline ends. The chain combines TRBV19 with TRBJ2-5, with no clear D. This clonotype was sampled from an adult in good health. The specimen was peripheral blood, collected on day 0 of MenACWY control vaccination. The CDR3 DNA follows: TGTGCCAGTAGTATCAAGGGAAATGGGGAAGAGACCCAGTACTTC. Amino acids: CASSIKGNGEETQYF.